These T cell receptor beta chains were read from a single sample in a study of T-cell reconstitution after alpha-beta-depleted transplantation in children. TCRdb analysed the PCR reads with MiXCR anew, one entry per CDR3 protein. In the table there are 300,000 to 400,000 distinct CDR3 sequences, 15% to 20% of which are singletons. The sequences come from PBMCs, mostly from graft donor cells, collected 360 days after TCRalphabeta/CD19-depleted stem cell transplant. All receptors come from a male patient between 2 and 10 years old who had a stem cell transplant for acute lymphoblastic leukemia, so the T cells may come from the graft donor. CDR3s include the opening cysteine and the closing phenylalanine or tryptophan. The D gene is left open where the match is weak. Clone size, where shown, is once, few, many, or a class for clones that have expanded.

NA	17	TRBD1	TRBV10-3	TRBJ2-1	TGTGCCATCAGTGAGAACCTCCTTGACAGGGAAAACAATGAGCAGTTCTTC	CAISENLLDRENNEQFF
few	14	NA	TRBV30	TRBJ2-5	TGTGCCTCGGGGCCCGGAGGATTGGGAGAGACCCAGTACTTC	CASGPGGLGETQYF
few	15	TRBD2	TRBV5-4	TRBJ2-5	TGTGCCAGCAGCAGAGAAGGACTAGCCCGAGAGACCCAGTACTTC	CASSREGLARETQYF
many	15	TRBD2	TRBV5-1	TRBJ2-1	TGCGCCAGCAGCCTCGGGACTAGCGGTTACAATGAGCAGTTCTTC	CASSLGTSGYNEQFF
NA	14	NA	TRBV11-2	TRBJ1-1	TGTGCCAGCAGCTTATGGGGACAGAACACTGAAGCTTTCTTT	CASSLWGQNTEAFF
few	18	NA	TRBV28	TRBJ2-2	TGTGCCAGCAGTTTATCGGGGGGGGACAGCGCGAACACCGGGGAGCTGTTTTTT	CASSLSGGDSANTGELFF
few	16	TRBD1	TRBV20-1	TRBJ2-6	TGCAGTGCTAGAGCTTACAGGGGAACAGGGGCCAACGTCCTGACTTTC	CSARAYRGTGANVLTF
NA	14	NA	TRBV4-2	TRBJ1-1	TGTGCCAGCAGCCAAGGTCGGCAGCACACTGAAGCTTTCTTT	CASSQGRQHTEAFF
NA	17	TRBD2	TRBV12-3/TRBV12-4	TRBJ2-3	TGTGCCAGCAGTTTATACCCTAGCGGGTCTGGCACAGATACGCAGTATTTT	CASSLYPSGSGTDTQYF
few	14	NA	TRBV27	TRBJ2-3	TGTGCCAGCAGCGCGGGCGTTAGCACAGATACGCAGTATTTT	CASSAGVSTDTQYF
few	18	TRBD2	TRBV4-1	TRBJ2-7	TGCGCCAGCAGCCAAGAACCCATACTAGCGGGAGTCTCCTACGAGCAGTACTTC	CASSQEPILAGVSYEQYF
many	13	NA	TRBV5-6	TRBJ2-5	TGTGCCAGCAGCGTAGACTCGCAAGAGACCCAGTACTTC	CASSVDSQETQYF
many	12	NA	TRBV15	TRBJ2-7	TGTGCCACCAGCAGGGACTACTACGAGCAGTACTTC	CATSRDYYEQYF
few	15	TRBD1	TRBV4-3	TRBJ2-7	TGCGCCAGCAGCCAAGGATCGACAGGGTCCTACGAGCAGTACTTC	CASSQGSTGSYEQYF
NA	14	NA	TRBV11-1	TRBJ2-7	TGTGCCAGCAGCTTCCCGGGACGGTCCTACGAGCAGTACTTC	CASSFPGRSYEQYF
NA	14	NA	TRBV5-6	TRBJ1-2	TGTGCCAGCAGCTTGGTCAGGAGCTTTTATGGCTACACCTTC	CASSLVRSFYGYTF
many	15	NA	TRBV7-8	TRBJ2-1	TGTGCCAGCAGCTTAGGCTCTATCGGGAGCAATGAGCAGTTCTTC	CASSLGSIGSNEQFF
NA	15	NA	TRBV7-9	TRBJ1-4	TGTGCCAGCAGCCGTCAGGGAGGAACTAATGAAAAACTGTTTTTT	CASSRQGGTNEKLFF
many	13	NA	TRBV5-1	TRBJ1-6	TGCGCCAGCAGCTTGTCAGAAAATTCACCCCTCCACTTT	CASSLSENSPLHF
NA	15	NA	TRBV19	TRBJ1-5	TGTGCCAGTAGCCTGAAATCGAATAGCAATCAGCCCCAGCATTTT	CASSLKSNSNQPQHF
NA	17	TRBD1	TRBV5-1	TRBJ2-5	TGCGCCAGCAGCTTTTCATGGGGCCCGGACAGGACAGAGACCCAGTACTTC	CASSFSWGPDRTETQYF